This T cell receptor beta chain was obtained from a study of T cells in Graves' hyperthyroidism and ophthalmopathy. Overall study results and limits: From stable hyperthyroidism, ophthalmopathy was set apart by a 13 V-J model.

This clonotype was counted many times. As yet, its antigen is unknown. CDR3 length: 14 amino acids. CDR1 is MNHEY and CDR2 is SVGEGT in the germline V gene. V was trimmed by 6 bases and J by 0 bases, leaving 11 bases between them. Patients aged 18 to 65 with hyperthyroidism were newly diagnosed, with duration under 2 months. Clinicians diagnosed patients from clinical symptoms, serum thyroxine and TRAb, thyroid ultrasound and orbital computed tomography. From RNA transcripts, TCR beta CDR3 regions were amplified. The HTBI primer set served for first-round RT-PCR of the TCR CDR3. Using its own MiXCR run on the multiplex PCR reads, TCRdb lists one record per CDR3 protein. The data show almost 600,000 distinct CDR3 sequences, about 14% seen once.

The gene calls are TRBV6-2 or TRBV6-3 and TRBJ1-1; no firm D call. Sample: blood. The clonotype originates from a woman aged 30 to 39 with Graves' hyperthyroidism that later progressed to Graves' ophthalmopathy. CDR3 residues: CASRNPGMNTEAFF. In DNA, the CDR3 is TGTGCCAGCAGAAACCCAGGAATGAACACTGAAGCTTTCTTT.